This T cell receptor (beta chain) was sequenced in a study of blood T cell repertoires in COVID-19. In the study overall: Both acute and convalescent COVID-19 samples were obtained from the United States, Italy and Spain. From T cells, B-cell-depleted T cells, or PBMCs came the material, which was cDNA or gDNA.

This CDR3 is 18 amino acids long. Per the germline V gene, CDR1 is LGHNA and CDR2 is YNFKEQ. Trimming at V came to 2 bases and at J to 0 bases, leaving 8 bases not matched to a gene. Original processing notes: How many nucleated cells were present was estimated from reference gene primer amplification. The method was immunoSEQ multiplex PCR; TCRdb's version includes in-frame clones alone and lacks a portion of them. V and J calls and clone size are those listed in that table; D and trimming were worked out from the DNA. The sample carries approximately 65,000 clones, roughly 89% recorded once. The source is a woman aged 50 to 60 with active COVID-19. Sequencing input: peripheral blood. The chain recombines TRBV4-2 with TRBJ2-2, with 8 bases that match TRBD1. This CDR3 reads CASSQSLGQGTNTGELFF. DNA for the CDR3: TGTGCCAGCAGCCAAAGCCTTGGACAGGGCACGAACACCGGGGAGCTGTTTTTT.